These 27 T cell receptor beta chains originate from one sample sequenced in a study of cytomegalovirus exposure and HLA in healthy donors. It was with 60 Vbeta and 13 Jbeta primers that the PCR ran. TCRdb's table, derived via immunoSEQ multiplex PCR, lists solely in-frame clones and lacks some. The sample records roughly 100,000 clones, approximately 9% being singletons. The sample was PBMCs. These TCRs come from a man aged 45-65 years in good health and CMV-seropositive.

This clone was counted between two and nine times. The chain has TRBV19 and TRBJ1-5; 9 bases are shared with TRBD1. This CDR3 has 15 amino acids. Germline V gives CDR1 LNHDA, CDR2 SQIVND (reference sequence). The J segment lost 5 bases and the V segment lost 2 bases, leaving 4 bases of the junction unmatched. CDR3 DNA: TGTGCCAGTAGTATAACAGGGGGCTTCGATCAGCCCCAGCATTTT. Protein sequence: CASSITGGFDQPQHF. The full variable domain, in which reference TRBV19 and TRBJ1-5 provide the parts outside the CDR3, is DGGITQSPKYLFRKEGQNVTLSCEQNLNHDAMYWYRQDPGQGLRLIYYSQIVNDFQKGDIAEGYSVSREKKESFPLTVTSAQKNPTAFYLCASSITGGFDQPQHFGDGTRLSIL.

This clone was seen a few times. The chain joins TRBV7-9 to TRBJ2-5; D is possibly TRBD1 (6 bases). Germline values: CDR1 SEHNR, CDR2 FQNEAQ (reference sequence). The CDR3 has 14 residues. Trimming cost V 2 bases and J 4 bases, with 11 bases left between them. The CDR3 region is CASSLSRGPETQYF. The DNA of the CDR3 is TGTGCCAGCAGCTTAAGCAGGGGCCCAGAGACCCAGTACTTC.

The V call is TRBV4-2, the J call TRBJ2-5; 7 bases map to TRBD1. There are 15 residues in the CDR3. Trimming at V came to 4 bases and at J to 2 bases, leaving 7 bases not matched to a gene. Germline V gives CDR1 LGHNA, CDR2 YNFKEQ. CDR3: CASSPYRGTQETQYF. CDR3 bases: TGTGCCAGCAGCCCATACAGGGGAACACAAGAGACCCAGTACTTC.

The chain has TRBV19 and TRBJ1-2, with D hard to call. With 9 bases removed from V and 3 bases from J, the gap between germline ends came to 26 bases. Germline CDR1 and CDR2: LNHDA and SQIVND (reference sequence). The CDR3 runs 17 residues. CDR3: CASLCMEWWRAHYGYTF. The CDR3 region has the DNA TGTGCCAGCCTCTGTATGGAGTGGTGGAGGGCCCACTATGGCTACACCTTC. The whole variable domain, remainder taken from reference TRBV19 and TRBJ1-2, is DGGITQSPKYLFRKEGQNVTLSCEQNLNHDAMYWYRQDPGQGLRLIYYSQIVNDFQKGDIAEGYSVSREKKESFPLTVTSAQKNPTAFYLCASLCMEWWRAHYGYTFGSGTRLTVV.

The J gene is TRBJ2-3, the V gene TRBV11-3; no reliable D call. CDR1 and CDR2 (germline): SGHNT, YENEEA. With 2 bases removed from V and 2 bases from J, the gap between germline ends came to 11 bases. The CDR3 has 15 residues. Here the CDR3 reads CASSLYGDTTDTQYF. CDR3 in DNA: TGTGCCAGCAGCTTATACGGCGACACCACAGATACGCAGTATTTT. Full variable domain (rest looked up from reference TRBV11-3 and TRBJ2-3): EAGVVQSPRYKIIEKKQPVAFWCNPISGHNTLYWYLQNLGQGPELLIRYENEEAVDDSQLPKDRFSAERLKGVDSTLKIQPAELGDSAVYLCASSLYGDTTDTQYFGPGTRLTVL.

The chain links TRBV7-2 to TRBJ2-3; no firm D call. V lost 2 bases to trimming and J lost 3 bases, with 9 bases between them. This CDR3 has 14 amino acids. Germline lookup yields CDR1 SGHTA and CDR2 FQGNSA. CDR3: CASSLLVQTDTQYF. CDR3 coding DNA: TGTGCCAGCAGCTTACTAGTGCAAACAGATACGCAGTATTTT.

This clone showed up just a few times. V and J are TRBV7-3 and TRBJ2-4; D gene ambiguous. V was cut by 0 bases and J by 7 bases, with 7 bases left in between. CDR1 and CDR2 (germline): SGHTA, FQGTGA. The CDR3 loop spans 13 amino acids. The CDR3 DNA follows: TGTGCCAGCAGCTTAACGTTGAGTAACATTCAGTACTTC. It encodes CASSLTLSNIQYF. The full variable domain, with the rest looked up from reference TRBV7-3 and TRBJ2-4, is GAGVSQTPSNKVTEKGKYVELRCDPISGHTALYWYRQSLGQGPEFLIYFQGTGAADDSGLPNDRFFAVRPEGSVSTLKIQRTERGDSAVYLCASSLTLSNIQYFGAGTRLSVL.

This clone is categorized as medium-sized. The genes are TRBV28 and TRBJ2-7; weak D call: TRBD2 (6 bases). CDR1 is MDHEN and CDR2 is SYDVKM in the germline V gene. The CDR3 spans 15 residues. The V and J ends lost 6 bases and 2 bases respectively, with 17 bases between them. CDR3 in amino acids: CASSPGSRGAYEQYF. The CDR3, as DNA: TGTGCCAGCAGCCCCGGGAGTCGGGGAGCCTACGAGCAGTACTTC.

This chain connects TRBV6-1 to TRBJ2-3, with TRBD1 matching 9 bases. V shed 7 bases and J 5 bases; nucleotides not matched to a gene: 10. The germline V gene encodes CDR1 MNHNS and CDR2 SASEGT. The CDR3 length is 15 residues. The CDR3 reads CASTANTGGLDTQYF. For the CDR3, the DNA is TGTGCCAGCACTGCGAATACAGGGGGCTTAGATACGCAGTATTTT.

This clone was observed once. The V gene is TRBV10-3, the J gene TRBJ1-6; D is ambiguous. The CDR3 covers 14 residues. In germline, CDR1 is ENHRY, CDR2 SYGVKD. V was pared by 3 bases and J by 7 bases, with 10 bases between. Written as DNA, the CDR3 is TGTGCCATCAGTGAACCAACGGGAAATTCACCCCTCCACTTT. Translation: CAISEPTGNSPLHF.

This clone was counted between two and nine times. The J gene is TRBJ2-7, the V gene TRBV28, with 10 bases lining up with TRBD1. Germline V gene lookup returns CDR1 MDHEN and CDR2 SYDVKM. The V segment lost 5 bases and the J segment 5 bases; nucleotides outside the gene matches: 9. This CDR3 spans 15 amino acids. The CDR3 sequence is CASSAPGQGPNEQYF. CDR3 DNA: TGTGCCAGCAGTGCACCGGGACAGGGGCCCAACGAGCAGTACTTC.

This clone turned up a few times. The V call is TRBV6-6, the J call TRBJ1-2, with 7 nucleotides matching TRBD1. Germline V lookup: CDR1 MNHNY, CDR2 SVGAGI (reference sequence). V lost 11 bases and J lost 0; bases outside the gene matches: 6. The CDR3 loop spans 13 amino acids. The CDR3 DNA follows: TGTGCCGGAAGGGACAGAGCTAACTATGGCTACACCTTC. It specifies CAGRDRANYGYTF.

The V call is TRBV5-1, the J call TRBJ1-3; D is possibly TRBD1 (6 bases). CDR1 is SGHRS, CDR2 YFSETQ, per germline. The V gene lost 4 bases and the J gene lost 0 bases, with 11 bases spanning the gap. There are 15 residues in the CDR3. CDR3 amino acids: CASSPQGSSGNTIYF. For the CDR3, the DNA is TGCGCCAGCAGCCCACAGGGAAGCTCTGGAAACACCATATATTTT.

This clone was seen a few times. The chain uses TRBV7-3 and TRBJ2-1, with TRBD2 identical over 8 bases. Germline values: CDR1 SGHTA, CDR2 FQGTGA. The CDR3 sequence is 14 residues long. V trimming: 4 bases; J trimming: 7 bases; junction bases outside the gene matches: 6. The CDR3 is CASSYGLAGNEQFF. CDR3 DNA sequence: TGTGCCAGCAGCTATGGACTAGCTGGGAATGAGCAGTTCTTC.

The J gene is TRBJ2-1, the V gene TRBV19, with 13 bases fitting TRBD2. The CDR3 loop spans 19 amino acids. V shed 1 base, J shed 0 bases, and the junction held 6 bases outside the gene matches. Germline CDR1 LNHDA, CDR2 SQIVND (reference sequence). The CDR3 nucleotides read TGTGCCAGTAGTATAGTGGGACTAGCGGGACTTAGCTCCTACAATGAGCAGTTCTTC. Translating gives CASSIVGLAGLSSYNEQFF.

This clone was seen more than once but under ten times. The J gene is TRBJ2-1, the V gene TRBV9; no reliable D call. The V gene lost 4 bases and the J gene lost 6 bases, with 14 bases spanning the gap. Germline V gene sequence: CDR1 SGDLS, CDR2 YYNGEE. This CDR3 is built from 14 residues. The CDR3 DNA reads as TGTGCCAGCAGCACTCAATTGGGCCTCAATGAGCAGTTCTTC. Translation: CASSTQLGLNEQFF. The full variable domain, completed using reference TRBV9 and TRBJ2-1, is DSGVTQTPKHLITATGQRVTLRCSPRSGDLSVYWYQQSLDQGLQFLIQYYNGEERAKGNILERFSAQQFPDLHSELNLSSLELGDSALYFCASSTQLGLNEQFFGPGTRLTVL.

This chain uses TRBV19 with TRBJ1-5; 9 nucleotides match TRBD1. V was clipped by 3 bases and J by 2 bases; unmatched bases: 8. The germline gives CDR1 LNHDA, CDR2 SQIVND (reference sequence). The CDR3 runs 17 residues. CDR3 sequence (DNA): TGTGCCAGTAGTATTGGGGGACAGGGTCTAGGCAATCAGCCCCAGCATTTT. Its protein is CASSIGGQGLGNQPQHF.

The CDR3, as DNA: TGTGCCAGCAGTCCCGCGTGGCCTAAGGAGACTGAAGCTTTCTTT. It encodes CASSPAWPKETEAFF. The V and J genes are TRBV28 and TRBJ1-1; no reliable D call. The CDR3 loop spans 15 amino acids. The V and J ends lost 5 bases and 5 bases respectively, with 18 bases between them. Germline lookup yields CDR1 MDHEN and CDR2 SYDVKM.

The chain recombines TRBV6-5 with TRBJ1-4; perhaps TRBD1 as D (5 bases). Trimming took off 0 bases at V and 0 bases at J, with 8 bases between the two ends. CDR1 MNHEY and CDR2 SVGAGI come from the germline V gene. The CDR3 consists of 16 residues. The CDR3 sequence is CASSYSSRATNEKLFF. In nucleotides, the CDR3 is TGTGCCAGCAGTTACTCCTCCAGGGCAACTAATGAAAAACTGTTTTTT.

This clone was found a few times. The rearrangement links TRBV4-1 to TRBJ2-3; D is unresolved. V was cut by 0 bases and J by 4 bases, with 5 bases left in between. Germline assignment: CDR1 MGHRA and CDR2 YSYEKL. This CDR3 is built from 13 residues. CDR3 coding DNA: TGCGCCAGCAGCCAAGATTATTCAGATACGCAGTATTTT. This encodes CASSQDYSDTQYF.

This chain joins TRBV9 and TRBJ1-4; 7 bases fit TRBD1. Germline-derived CDR1 and CDR2 are SGDLS and YYNGEE. V trimming: 2 bases; J trimming: 7 bases; junction bases outside the gene matches: 5. This CDR3 is 14 amino acids long. CDR3 coding DNA: TGTGCCAGCAGCGTGGGGGACAGCAGTGAAAAACTGTTTTTT. Encoded protein: CASSVGDSSEKLFF.

The genes are TRBV6-5 and TRBJ2-7, with 10 bases identical to TRBD2. Germline V gene sequence: CDR1 MNHEY, CDR2 SVGAGI. The CDR3 loop spans 14 amino acids. J lost 4 bases, V lost 4 bases, and 4 bases had no gene match. The CDR3 DNA reads as TGTGCCAGCAGTTCTAGCGGGAGTTTATACGAGCAGTACTTC. The encoded protein is CASSSSGSLYEQYF.

The genes are TRBV11-3 and TRBJ2-7; possible D gene TRBD2, 6 bases. V lost 5 bases to trimming and J lost 1 base, with 18 bases between them. The length of the CDR3 is 16 residues. Germline loops: CDR1 SGHNT, CDR2 YENEEA. The CDR3 DNA sequence: TGTGCCAGCAGCCCCAGTGGTGTGGGGGGTTCCTACGAGCAGTACTTC. Protein product: CASSPSGVGGSYEQYF.

The table lists this clone with a few counts. The CDR3 DNA is TGTGCCTGGAGTGTACAAGTGAACACTGAAGCTTTCTTT. Translated, it gives CAWSVQVNTEAFF. The chain links TRBV30 to TRBJ1-1; D call uncertain. This CDR3 comprises 13 residues. Germline V gene lookup returns CDR1 GTSNPN and CDR2 SVGIG (reference sequence). The V gene lost 0 bases and the J gene lost 0 bases, with 5 bases spanning the gap.

The rearrangement uses TRBV4-1 and TRBJ2-1, with a weak D call TRBD2 (6 bases). This CDR3 contains 15 residues. With 2 bases removed from V and 6 bases from J, the gap between germline ends came to 14 bases. Germline loops: CDR1 MGHRA, CDR2 YSYEKL. This chain's CDR3 is CASSQNQPGSNEQFF. CDR3 nucleotides: TGCGCCAGCAGCCAAAACCAGCCCGGGAGCAATGAGCAGTTCTTC.

The CDR3: CASSPGLAGGLEQFF. In DNA form, the CDR3 reads TGCGCCAGCAGCCCGGGACTAGCGGGAGGGTTAGAGCAGTTCTTC. The genes are TRBV5-1 and TRBJ2-1; the match to TRBD2 covers 16 bases. Germline V gene lookup returns CDR1 SGHRS and CDR2 YFSETQ. Germline trimming cut 4 bases from V and 10 bases from J; bases unmatched to any gene: 5. This CDR3 has 15 amino acids.

This clone occurred a few times. The chain uses TRBV30 and TRBJ2-3, with TRBD2 matching over 7 bases. Looked up from germline, CDR1 is GTSNPN and CDR2 is SVGIG (reference sequence). The CDR3 covers 14 residues. The trim removed 3 bases at V and 6 bases at J, leaving 9 bases unmatched. CDR3 loop: CAWRVGGLEDTQYF. CDR3 nucleotide sequence: TGTGCCTGGAGGGTGGGAGGGCTAGAGGATACGCAGTATTTT.